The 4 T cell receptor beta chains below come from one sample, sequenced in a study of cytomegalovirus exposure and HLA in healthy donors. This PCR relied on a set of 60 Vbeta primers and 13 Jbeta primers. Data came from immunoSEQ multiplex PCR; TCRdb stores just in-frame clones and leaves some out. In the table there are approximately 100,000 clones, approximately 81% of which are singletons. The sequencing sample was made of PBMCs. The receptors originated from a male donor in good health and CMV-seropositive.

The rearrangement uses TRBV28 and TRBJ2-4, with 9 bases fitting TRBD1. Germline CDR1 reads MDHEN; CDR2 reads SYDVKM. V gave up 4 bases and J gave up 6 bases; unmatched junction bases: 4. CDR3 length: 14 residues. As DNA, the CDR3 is TGTGCCAGCAGTTCGGGACAGGGTATAAACATTCAGTACTTC. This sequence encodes CASSSGQGINIQYF.

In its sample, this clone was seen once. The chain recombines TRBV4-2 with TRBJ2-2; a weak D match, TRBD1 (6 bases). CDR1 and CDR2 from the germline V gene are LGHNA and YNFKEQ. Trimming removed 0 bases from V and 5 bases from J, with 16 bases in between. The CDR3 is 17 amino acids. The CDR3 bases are TGTGCCAGCAGCCAAGATCGGCAGGGGCTGGGGACCGGGGAGCTGTTTTTT. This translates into CASSQDRQGLGTGELFF.

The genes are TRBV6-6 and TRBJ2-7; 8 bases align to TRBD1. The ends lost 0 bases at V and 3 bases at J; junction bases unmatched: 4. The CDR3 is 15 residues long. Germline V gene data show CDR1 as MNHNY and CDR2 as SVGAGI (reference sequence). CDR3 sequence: CASSYSTGDLYEQYF. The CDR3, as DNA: TGTGCCAGCAGTTACTCGACAGGGGATCTCTACGAGCAGTACTTC.

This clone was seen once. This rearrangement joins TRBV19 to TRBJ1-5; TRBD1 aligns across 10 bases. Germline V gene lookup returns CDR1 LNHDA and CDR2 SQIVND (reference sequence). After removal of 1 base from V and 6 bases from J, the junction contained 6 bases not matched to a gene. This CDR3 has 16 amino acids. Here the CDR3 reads CASSIVDRGRGQPQHF. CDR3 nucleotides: TGTGCCAGTAGTATAGTTGACAGGGGGCGAGGTCAGCCCCAGCATTTT. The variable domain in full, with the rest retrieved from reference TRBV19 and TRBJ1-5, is DGGITQSPKYLFRKEGQNVTLSCEQNLNHDAMYWYRQDPGQGLRLIYYSQIVNDFQKGDIAEGYSVSREKKESFPLTVTSAQKNPTAFYLCASSIVDRGRGQPQHFGDGTRLSIL.